A single sample is the source of the 16 T cell receptor beta chains below, sequenced in a study of cytomegalovirus exposure and HLA in healthy donors. The primer mix had 60 Vbeta and 13 Jbeta primers. This table comes from immunoSEQ multiplex PCR, and its TCRdb copy is limited to in-frame clones, with some not included. The sample table includes tens of thousands of clones. Sample: PBMCs. Receptors originate from a male donor in good health and CMV-seronegative.

The rearrangement links TRBV6-7 to TRBJ1-5, with D unclear. TRBV6-7 is labeled an ORF, and its function is uncertain. The germline V and J ends were trimmed by 4 bases and 4 bases, with 5 bases remaining between them. The CDR3 is 12 residues long. CDR3 DNA sequence: TGTGCCAGCAGTTCTTATAATCAGCCCCAGCATTTT. It is translated as CASSSYNQPQHF.

The chain is built from TRBV7-8 and TRBJ1-2; possibly TRBD1 for D (5 bases). CDR1 and CDR2 (germline): SGHVS, FQNEAQ. The V gene lost 5 bases and the J gene lost 2 bases, with 18 bases spanning the gap. CDR3 length: 16 residues. CDR3 residues: CASSLLGGFENYGYTF. DNA for the CDR3: TGTGCCAGCAGCCTCCTCGGGGGGTTTGAAAACTATGGCTACACCTTC.

The chain is built from TRBV6-4 and TRBJ2-3, with TRBD2 matching 8 bases. Losses at the gene ends were 3 bases for V and 0 bases for J; bases not matched to a gene: 2. There are 15 residues in the CDR3. CDR1 is MRHNA, CDR2 SNTAGT, per germline. CDR3 amino acids: CASSDVAGSTDTQYF. CDR3 sequence (DNA): TGTGCCAGCAGTGATGTAGCGGGGAGCACAGATACGCAGTATTTT.

The chain uses TRBV27 and TRBJ2-7, with 9 bases matching TRBD1. This CDR3 is 14 amino acids long. V lost 2 bases to trimming and J lost 5 bases; unmatched junction nucleotides: 4. Per the germline V gene, CDR1 is MNHEY and CDR2 is SMNVEV (reference sequence). For the CDR3, the DNA is TGTGCCAGCAGTTTAACAGGGGGCGTCCACGAGCAGTACTTC. Residues: CASSLTGGVHEQYF.

This sequence joins TRBV23-1 and TRBJ1-2; 8 bases align to TRBD1. TRBV23-1 is filed as an ORF, its function uncertain. V shed 0 bases and J 5 bases; nucleotides not matched to a gene: 17. This CDR3 comprises 19 residues. The CDR3 sequence is CASSQSGQVWEEATYGYTF. DNA for the CDR3: TGCGCCAGCAGTCAATCGGGACAGGTTTGGGAAGAAGCGACTTATGGCTACACCTTC.

This chain links TRBV29-1 with TRBJ2-7, with no clear D. CDR1 and CDR2 from the germline V gene are SQVTM and ANQGSEA. Trimming stripped 1 base from V and 2 bases from J, with 12 bases between. The CDR3 length is 14 residues. The CDR3 coding sequence is TGCAGCGTTGAAGGCGTACAGAGTACCTACGAGCAGTACTTC. Translating gives CSVEGVQSTYEQYF.

V is TRBV6-1 and J is TRBJ2-4; a weak D match, TRBD2 (6 bases). V was trimmed by 7 bases and J by 3 bases, leaving 10 bases between them. This CDR3 has 13 amino acids. Germline V gene lookup returns CDR1 MNHNS and CDR2 SASEGT. The CDR3 sequence: CASTSAGKNIQYF. CDR3 sequence (DNA): TGTGCCAGCACTAGCGCAGGCAAAAACATTCAGTACTTC.

J is TRBJ2-7 and V is TRBV10-1, with a tentative D call TRBD2 (5 bases). Trimming took off 4 bases at V and 1 base at J, with 8 bases between the two ends. CDR1 and CDR2 from the germline V gene are WNHNN and SYGVQD (reference sequence). This CDR3 has 13 amino acids. CDR3 amino acids: CASSASGSYEQYF. DNA of the CDR3: TGCGCCAGCAGTGCCTCGGGATCCTACGAGCAGTACTTC.

V usage is TRBV5-6 and J usage is TRBJ1-2; 9 positions agree with TRBD1. The CDR3 is 15 amino acids. The V gene end was trimmed by 5 bases and the J gene end by 5 bases; junction bases not matched to a gene: 10. Germline CDR1 SGHDT, CDR2 YYEEEE. The DNA for the CDR3 is TGTGCCAGCAGGGGACAGGGCGAGCCTGCTTATGGCTACACCTTC. Translating it yields CASRGQGEPAYGYTF.

V gene TRBV19 combines with J gene TRBJ1-5; a weak D match, TRBD1 (5 bases). The CDR3 has 11 amino acids. V dropped 9 bases and J dropped 11 bases, with 14 bases sitting between them. Germline CDR1 and CDR2: LNHDA and SQIVND (reference sequence). The chain's CDR3 is CASYLGGSQHF. The CDR3 DNA reads TGTGCCAGCTATCTTGGGGGGTCCCAGCATTTT.

The gene calls are TRBV7-2 and TRBJ1-5, with a tentative D call TRBD1 (6 bases). V lost 1 base and J 7 bases, leaving 14 bases between the germline ends. Per germline, CDR1 SGHTA and CDR2 FQGNSA. CDR3 length: 15 amino acids. The CDR3, as DNA: TGTGCCAGCAGCTTAGTTGCCAGGGGAGGGCAGCCCCAGCATTTT. Translation: CASSLVARGGQPQHF. Using reference TRBV7-2 and TRBJ1-5 for the parts outside the CDR3, the full variable domain is GAGVSQSPSNKVTEKGKDVELRCDPISGHTALYWYRQSLGQGLEFLIYFQGNSAPDKSGLPSDRFSAERTGGSVSTLTIQRTQQEDSAVYLCASSLVARGGQPQHFGDGTRLSIL.

The chain recombines TRBV9 with TRBJ2-3, with D unclear. Germline V gene lookup returns CDR1 SGDLS and CDR2 YYNGEE. The CDR3 runs 17 residues. V gave up 3 bases and J gave up 3 bases, with 20 bases separating them. CDR3 DNA sequence: TGTGCCAGCAGCGCGAGAACTGGGTTGCAGGATACAGATACGCAGTATTTT. Protein product: CASSARTGLQDTDTQYF.

This chain joins TRBV18 and TRBJ1-2; 9 nucleotides align to TRBD1. The junction had 18 bases not matched to a gene; V was cut back by 0 bases and J by 4 bases. This CDR3 spans 20 amino acids. The germline V gene has CDR1 KGHSH and CDR2 LQKENI. For the CDR3, the DNA is TGTGCCAGCTCACCACCATTGGGACAGGGAAGATTGGCTGGCGGCTATGGCTACACCTTC. The encoded protein is CASSPPLGQGRLAGGYGYTF.

The V and J genes are TRBV18 and TRBJ2-5; no clear D gene. Germline V gene data show CDR1 as KGHSH and CDR2 as LQKENI. V lost 5 bases, J lost 2 bases, and 9 bases lay in between. The CDR3 consists of 13 residues. CDR3 nucleotides: TGTGCCAGCTCAGACTCCTTACAAGAGACCCAGTACTTC. It is translated as CASSDSLQETQYF. Together with reference TRBV18 and TRBJ2-5, the CDR3 gives the full variable domain: NAGVMQNPRHLVRRRGQEARLRCSPMKGHSHVYWYRQLPEEGLKFMVYLQKENIIDESGMPKERFSAEFPKEGPSILRIQQVVRGDSAAYFCASSDSLQETQYFGPGTRLLVL.

CDR3 region: CASSVAVLGQGPSGANVLTF. CDR3 DNA sequence: TGTGCCAGCAGCGTAGCTGTCTTGGGACAGGGACCCTCTGGGGCCAACGTCCTGACTTTC. V and J are TRBV9 and TRBJ2-6, with 9 bases that match TRBD1. J lost 0 bases, V lost 0 bases, and 10 bases had no gene match. This CDR3 region has 20 residues. CDR1 is SGDLS, CDR2 YYNGEE, per germline.

The rearrangement joins TRBV4-1 to TRBJ2-2, with 9 bases matching TRBD2. This CDR3 spans 16 amino acids. Germline values: CDR1 MGHRA, CDR2 YSYEKL. V dropped 4 bases and J dropped 3; count of bases not matched to a gene: 6. CDR3 protein: CASSPIAGEDTGELFF. The CDR3 nucleotides are TGCGCCAGCAGCCCTATAGCGGGGGAGGACACCGGGGAGCTGTTTTTT.